The 2 T cell receptor beta chains presented below share a single source sample, sequenced in a study of CDR3 diversity in severe acne (dated by TCRdb to about 2019). Library preparation used PCR. Sequencing relied on an Illumina HiSeq 2000. In-frame beta chains were kept once TCRdb had trimmed the public reads at Q25 with fastp and called clones with MiXCR. Each CDR3 protein gets just one entry, which takes the most common genes and DNA from the rows behind it. Present in this sample are 100,000 or so distinct CDR3 sequences, roughly half of which were seen just once. The biggest ten clones account for around 11% of the sample. The sequenced sample was blood. These TCRs come from a male donor with acne.

This clonotype appeared many times. This chain connects TRBV3-1 to TRBJ2-5; TRBD2 aligns across 9 bases. The length of the CDR3 is 16 residues. Germline V gene data show CDR1 as LGHDT and CDR2 as YNNKEL (reference sequence). Trimming at V came to 4 bases and at J to 4 bases, leaving 10 bases not matched to a gene. The CDR3: CASSPRVAGALETQYF. CDR3 bases: TGTGCCAGCAGCCCCAGGGTAGCGGGAGCTCTAGAGACCCAGTACTTC.

The chain joins TRBV24-1 to TRBJ1-5, with 8 bases fitting TRBD1. Germline loops: CDR1 KGHDR, CDR2 SFDVKD. The CDR3 runs 20 residues. V trimming: 4 bases; J trimming: 0 bases; junction bases outside the gene matches: 16. The CDR3 reads CATSDPQGDPSPYSNQPQHF. Here the CDR3 DNA reads TGTGCCACCAGTGACCCACAGGGGGACCCTAGTCCCTATAGCAATCAGCCCCAGCATTTT.